Below, 20 T cell receptor beta chains from the same sample are listed, as sequenced in a study of T-cell reconstitution after alpha-beta-depleted transplantation in children. The TCRbeta library incorporated unique molecular identifiers. MiXCR, run by TCRdb on the PCR reads, gives a single entry per CDR3 protein. The sample comprises under 300,000 distinct CDR3 sequences, 9.5% to 13% of which are singletons, and about 25% rests with the top ten. Specimen: peripheral blood, collected 180 days after TCRalphabeta/CD19-depleted stem cell transplant. The receptor source for this set is a male patient aged 2 to 10 who had a stem cell transplant for chronic granulomatous disease, so the T cells may come from the graft donor.

This clonotype was picked up many times. The CDR3 spells CATSGGQFNSPLHF. CDR3 nucleotides: TGTGCCACCAGCGGAGGACAGTTTAATTCACCCCTCCACTTT. The gene calls are TRBV15 and TRBJ1-6; D might be TRBD1 (6 bases). V was cut by 5 bases and J by 6 bases, with 11 bases left in between. The CDR3 has 14 residues. Germline V gene lookup returns CDR1 LNHNV and CDR2 YYDKDF (reference sequence).

The J gene is TRBJ2-7, the V gene TRBV5-1; 7 nucleotides agree with TRBD1. Per the germline V gene, CDR1 is SGHRS and CDR2 is YFSETQ. The trim removed 0 bases at V and 2 bases at J, leaving 5 bases unmatched. The CDR3 is 15 amino acids. CDR3 sequence: CASSLDQGVPYEQYF. CDR3 sequence (DNA): TGCGCCAGCAGCTTGGACCAGGGGGTTCCCTACGAGCAGTACTTC.

As to this clonotype: A read error may explain this, as a much larger clone is one base away. The CDR3 end shows no conserved phenylalanine or tryptophan, and so a read error is likely. This chain uses TRBV9 with TRBJ2-1; 11 nucleotides align to TRBD2. The V gene end was trimmed by 0 bases and the J gene end by 5 bases; junction bases not matched to a gene: 4. The CDR3 loop spans 16 amino acids. Germline loops: CDR1 SGDLS, CDR2 YYNGEE. For the CDR3, the DNA is TGTGCCAGCAGCGTAGCTGTACTAGCGGGGGACAATGAGCAGTTCTCC. As protein: CASSVAVLAGDNEQFS.

Ten or more counts support this clonotype. The chain links TRBV9 to TRBJ2-4, with TRBD2 identical over 11 bases. The CDR3 extends over 17 amino acids. Germline values: CDR1 SGDLS, CDR2 YYNGEE. J lost 0 bases, V lost 2 bases, and 4 bases had no gene match. In DNA, the CDR3 is TGTGCCAGCAGCGTCCTAGCGGGGGGACTAGCCAAAAACATTCAGTACTTC. Amino acid sequence: CASSVLAGGLAKNIQYF.

This clonotype was counted at least ten times. The CDR3 reads CASSVSLDRGTDTQYF. CDR3 nucleotides: TGCGCCAGCAGCGTCAGTCTGGACAGGGGGACAGATACGCAGTATTTT. The chain joins TRBV5-1 to TRBJ2-3; 10 bases line up with TRBD1. J was trimmed by 3 bases and V by 4 bases; bases with no gene match: 8. The germline CDR1 and CDR2 sequences are SGHRS and YFSETQ. CDR3 size: 16 residues. The whole variable domain, filled in from reference TRBV5-1 and TRBJ2-3, reads KAGVTQTPRYLIKTRGQQVTLSCSPISGHRSVSWYQQTPGQGLQFLFEYFSETQRNKGNFPGRFSGRQFSNSRSEMNVSTLELGDSALYLCASSVSLDRGTDTQYFGPGTRLTVL.

This clonotype was seen a single time. Just one base apart from a much larger clone, this may be a read error. J is TRBJ2-1 and V is TRBV12-5; weak D call: TRBD1 (5 bases). The CDR3 spans 17 residues. The germline gives CDR1 LGHNT, CDR2 FRNRAP. V lost 5 bases, J lost 5 bases, and 22 bases lay in between. The CDR3: CASGLWQGGRAHNEQFF. DNA for the CDR3: TGTGCTAGTGGTCTCTGGCAGGGCGGCCGGGCCCACAATGAGCAGTTCTTC. Drawing the rest from reference TRBV12-5 and TRBJ2-1, the complete variable domain is DARVTQTPRHKVTEMGQEVTMRCQPILGHNTVFWYRQTMMQGLELLAYFRNRAPLDDSGMPKDRFSAEMPDATLATLKIQPSEPRDSAVYFCASGLWQGGRAHNEQFFGPGTRLTVL.

This clonotype occurred many times. This rearrangement joins TRBV10-2 to TRBJ1-5; the D is unclear. CDR1 and CDR2 from the germline V gene are WSHSY and SAAADI. V gave up 7 bases and J gave up 5 bases, with 9 bases separating them. The CDR3 is 12 residues long. The CDR3 spells CASTPWDQPQHF. CDR3 sequence (DNA): TGCGCCAGCACCCCCTGGGATCAGCCCCAGCATTTT.

This clonotype was counted at least ten times. This chain connects TRBV29-1 to TRBJ2-7, with D perhaps TRBD2 (6 bases). Germline-derived CDR1 and CDR2 are SQVTM and ANQGSEA. This CDR3 spans 13 amino acids. V was cut by 8 bases and J by 0 bases, with 14 bases left in between. CDR3 region: CSIWRRDSYEQYF. The CDR3 DNA reads TGCAGCATCTGGCGGCGGGACTCCTACGAGCAGTACTTC.

This clonotype was observed many times. The genes are TRBV10-3 and TRBJ1-2, with a possible D match to TRBD1 (5 bases). The CDR3 consists of 11 residues. V shed 8 bases and J shed 5 bases, with 9 bases lying between them. Germline V lookup: CDR1 ENHRY, CDR2 SYGVKD. CDR3 region: CAIGRQYGYTF. The CDR3 nucleotides read TGTGCCATCGGAAGACAGTATGGCTACACCTTC.

Ten or more counts support this clonotype. V usage is TRBV20-1 and J usage is TRBJ2-1; D uncertain. CDR3 length: 12 amino acids. The V gene's germline CDR1 is DFQATT and CDR2 SNEGSKA (reference sequence). Trimming stripped 7 bases from V and 2 bases from J, with 9 bases between. CDR3 nucleotides: TGCAGTGGGGTGGCTGCCTACAATGAGCAGTTCTTC. Its protein is CSGVAAYNEQFF.

This clonotype was found many times. This chain uses TRBV11-2 with TRBJ2-1; no reliable D call. V dropped 1 base and J dropped 8 bases, with 12 bases sitting between them. Per the germline V gene, CDR1 is SGHAT and CDR2 is FQNNGV. The CDR3 has 14 residues. CDR3 amino acids: CASSLVEVAHEQFF. The CDR3 DNA reads as TGTGCCAGCAGCTTAGTTGAGGTGGCTCATGAGCAGTTCTTC.

This clonotype was counted ten times or more. J is TRBJ1-1 and V is TRBV5-1, with D possibly TRBD1 on 6 matching bases. Germline CDR1 reads SGHRS; CDR2 reads YFSETQ. V was pared by 2 bases and J by 0 bases, with 11 bases between. This CDR3 is built from 15 residues. The CDR3 is CASSFGDNMNTEAFF. CDR3 sequence (DNA): TGCGCCAGCAGCTTCGGGGACAACATGAACACTGAAGCTTTCTTT.

This clonotype was observed many times. This chain links TRBV28 with TRBJ1-1, with 7 bases lining up with TRBD1. Per germline, CDR1 MDHEN and CDR2 SYDVKM. The CDR3 is 14 amino acids. Trimming took 1 base from V and 6 from J; bases not matched to a gene: 5. Here the CDR3 reads CASSLLEGASEAFF. Written as DNA, the CDR3 is TGTGCCAGCAGTTTATTAGAGGGGGCCTCTGAAGCTTTCTTT.

This clonotype was seen at least ten times. CDR3 sequence: CASSVGGGTEQYF. The CDR3 DNA follows: TGTGCCAGCAGCGTAGGCGGGGGAACCGAGCAGTACTTC. This chain joins TRBV9 and TRBJ2-7, with TRBD2 matching 7 bases. The germline gives CDR1 SGDLS, CDR2 YYNGEE. This CDR3 region has 13 residues. V lost 0 bases and J lost 6; bases outside the gene matches: 3.

On this clonotype: This sequence may be a read error, since a much larger clone differs from it by one base. The V and J genes are TRBV5-1 and TRBJ2-3; D is possibly TRBD1 (6 bases). The CDR3 sequence is 15 residues long. CDR1 and CDR2 from the germline V gene are SGHRS and YFSETQ. This chain's CDR3 is CASSYRVIGTDTQSF. The CDR3 nucleotides are TGCGCCAGCAGCTACAGGGTAATTGGCACAGATACGCAGTCTTTT.

In this sample, this clonotype turned up many times. The chain couples TRBV20-1 to TRBJ1-2; 9 bases agree with TRBD1. Germline CDR1 DFQATT, CDR2 SNEGSKA (reference sequence). This CDR3 region has 14 residues. The V segment lost 0 bases and the J segment 4 bases; nucleotides outside the gene matches: 3. The CDR3 reads CSAREGDRAYGYTF. The CDR3 bases are TGCAGTGCTAGAGAGGGGGACAGGGCCTATGGCTACACCTTC.

This clonotype has a count of ten or more. The chain is built from TRBV25-1 and TRBJ2-5; D perhaps matches TRBD1 (6 bases). The CDR3 sequence is 15 residues long. Germline V CDR1 and CDR2: MGHDK, SYGVNS. The V gene lost 4 bases and the J gene lost 5 bases, with 17 bases spanning the gap. The CDR3 bases are TGTGCCAGCAGTGCCCGTACAGGGTGGGGGGAGACCCAGTACTTC. This encodes CASSARTGWGETQYF.

This clonotype was recorded at least ten times. J is TRBJ2-1 and V is TRBV4-1; 8 nucleotides match TRBD1. From germline, CDR1 is MGHRA and CDR2 YSYEKL. This CDR3 has 16 residues. V was clipped by 0 bases and J by 3 bases; unmatched bases: 4. CDR3 residues: CASSQEPGQDYNEQFF. The CDR3 nucleotides are TGCGCCAGCAGCCAAGAACCGGGACAGGACTACAATGAGCAGTTCTTC.

Ten or more counts support this clonotype. The V and J genes are TRBV5-1 and TRBJ2-1, with 10 bases fitting TRBD2. The CDR3 runs to 18 residues. The germline V gene encodes CDR1 SGHRS and CDR2 YFSETQ. J gave up 1 base and V 2 bases, and 9 bases lay outside the gene matches. The CDR3 nucleotides read TGCGCCAGCAGCTTTTGGCTAGCGGGAGATCTATCCTACAATGAGCAGTTCTTC. Translated, it gives CASSFWLAGDLSYNEQFF. The whole variable domain, filled in from reference TRBV5-1 and TRBJ2-1, reads KAGVTQTPRYLIKTRGQQVTLSCSPISGHRSVSWYQQTPGQGLQFLFEYFSETQRNKGNFPGRFSGRQFSNSRSEMNVSTLELGDSALYLCASSFWLAGDLSYNEQFFGPGTRLTVL.

This clonotype was found many times. This rearrangement joins TRBV9 to TRBJ2-1; 8 bases are shared with TRBD1. Germline lookup yields CDR1 SGDLS and CDR2 YYNGEE. This CDR3 spans 15 amino acids. After removal of 4 bases from V and 4 bases from J, the junction contained 7 bases not matched to a gene. The CDR3 DNA follows: TGTGCCAGCAGCACATGGGACAGGCGATACAATGAGCAGTTCTTC. It translates to CASSTWDRRYNEQFF.